A single sample is the source of the 26 T cell receptor beta chains below, sequenced in a study of blood T cell repertoires in COVID-19. Libraries were prepared by immunoSEQ multiplex PCR; TCRdb keeps only in-frame clonotypes and omits some of them. The table lists under 200,000 clones, under 85% of them singletons. Specimen: peripheral blood. These receptors were collected from a woman between 40 and 50 years old with acute or convalescent COVID-19.

This chain connects TRBV18 to TRBJ2-7, with D maybe TRBD1 (6 bases). The V gene lost 0 bases and the J gene lost 6 bases, with 18 bases spanning the gap. This CDR3 is 16 amino acids long. The germline gives CDR1 KGHSH, CDR2 LQKENI. In DNA form, the CDR3 reads TGTGCCAGCTCACCACCACGGATAGATAGCAGGGGCGAGCAGTACTTC. It is translated as CASSPPRIDSRGEQYF.

The rearrangement links TRBV5-6 to TRBJ2-5, with 9 nucleotides matching TRBD1. V lost 0 bases, J lost 7 bases, and 7 bases stayed unmatched. This CDR3 region has 15 residues. The V gene's germline CDR1 is SGHDT and CDR2 YYEEEE. The DNA of the CDR3 is TGTGCCAGCAGCTTGGGGGGACAGGGCCTTGGGACCCAGTACTTC. It translates to CASSLGGQGLGTQYF.

This clone has just a few counts. This sequence joins TRBV2 and TRBJ1-1, with D hard to call. Germline V gene lookup returns CDR1 SNHLY and CDR2 FYNNEI. V shed 3 bases and J shed 3 bases, with 14 bases lying between them. The CDR3 sequence is 15 residues long. The CDR3 DNA is TGTGCCAGCAGTGAGATTGGAGGCGGTGACACTGAAGCTTTCTTT. Its translation: CASSEIGGGDTEAFF. Using reference TRBV2 and TRBJ1-1 for the parts outside the CDR3, the full variable domain is EPEVTQTPSHQVTQMGQEVILRCVPISNHLYFYWYRQILGQKVEFLVSFYNNEISEKSEIFDDQFSVERPDGSNFTLKIRSTKLEDSAMYFCASSEIGGGDTEAFFGQGTRLTVV.

The rearrangement uses TRBV28 and TRBJ1-2; perhaps TRBD1 as D (5 bases). The germline V gene encodes CDR1 MDHEN and CDR2 SYDVKM. V was trimmed by 3 bases and J by 4 bases, leaving 12 bases between them. The CDR3 runs 14 residues. The CDR3, as DNA: TGTGCCAGCAGTTTTTCAGGGATGGGCTATGGCTACACCTTC. This gives the protein CASSFSGMGYGYTF.

The gene calls are TRBV7-8 and TRBJ1-6; tentatively, D is TRBD1 (6 bases). The V and J ends lost 5 bases and 7 bases respectively, with 15 bases between them. Looked up from germline, CDR1 is SGHVS and CDR2 is FQNEAQ. The CDR3 has 15 residues. In DNA, the CDR3 is TGTGCCAGCAGCCGAGAGGGGGGAGGGAATTCACCCCTCCACTTT. It encodes CASSREGGGNSPLHF.

The sample holds many counts of this clone. The V gene is TRBV6-2 or TRBV6-3, the J gene TRBJ1-2; TRBD1 agrees at 9 bases. CDR1 MNHEY and CDR2 SVGEGT come from the germline V gene. The CDR3 is made up of 16 amino acids. V lost 2 bases, J lost 0 bases, and 4 bases stayed unmatched. The CDR3 sequence: CASSYGNRGPNYGYTF. CDR3 coding DNA: TGTGCCAGCAGTTACGGGAACAGGGGGCCTAACTATGGCTACACCTTC.

V and J are TRBV14 and TRBJ1-2; 9 bases align to TRBD1. CDR1 and CDR2 from the germline V gene are SGHDN and FVKESK. The length of the CDR3 is 14 residues. The junction had 3 bases not matched to a gene; V was cut back by 2 bases and J by 5 bases. In DNA form, the CDR3 reads TGTGCCAGCAGCCAAAGGGGGACAGGGTATGGCTACACCTTC. Protein: CASSQRGTGYGYTF. Full variable domain (remainder filled in from reference TRBV14 and TRBJ1-2): EAGVTQFPSHSVIEKGQTVTLRCDPISGHDNLYWYRRVMGKEIKFLLHFVKESKQDESGMPNNRFLAERTGGTYSTLKVQPAELEDSGVYFCASSQRGTGYGYTFGSGTRLTVV.

To note about this clone: The junction departs from the called germline gene at one end, perhaps through a read error. The chain uses TRBV28 and TRBJ2-2; D is possibly TRBD2 (5 bases). From germline, CDR1 is MDHEN and CDR2 SYDVKM. The length of the CDR3 is 18 residues. The CDR3 reads CASSSLAGRPGNAGELFF. CDR3 nucleotide sequence: TGTGCCAGCAGCTCACTCGCCGGACGACCGGGGAACGCCGGGGAGCTGTTTTTT.

The chain carries TRBV7-8 and TRBJ1-1; D gene ambiguous. Trimming took 1 base from V and 5 from J, leaving 8 bases between them. The CDR3 contains 13 residues. Germline V gene lookup returns CDR1 SGHVS and CDR2 FQNEAQ. The CDR3 spells CASSLGASTEAFF. CDR3 sequence (DNA): TGTGCCAGCAGCTTAGGTGCTAGTACTGAAGCTTTCTTT.

The V and J genes are TRBV6-5 and TRBJ1-1, with D perhaps TRBD1 (5 bases). Germline V gene sequence: CDR1 MNHEY, CDR2 SVGAGI. The CDR3 extends over 12 amino acids. Trimming removed 10 bases at V and 3 bases at J, with 12 bases between. This CDR3 reads CAIQGEYTEAFF. As DNA, the CDR3 is TGTGCCATTCAGGGTGAGTACACTGAAGCTTTCTTT.

The chain couples TRBV18 to TRBJ1-2, with no clear D. V gave up 2 bases and J gave up 6 bases, with 10 bases separating them. CDR3 length equals 13 residues. Germline V gene sequence: CDR1 KGHSH, CDR2 LQKENI. The CDR3 DNA sequence: TGTGCCAGCTCACCAGACCAGGAAGATGGCTACACCTTC. It is translated as CASSPDQEDGYTF.

This rearrangement joins TRBV4-2 to TRBJ2-7; 8 nucleotides line up with TRBD2. V lost 4 bases and J lost 5; bases outside the gene matches: 10. The CDR3 extends over 15 amino acids. CDR1 is LGHNA, CDR2 YNFKEQ, per germline. The CDR3 DNA follows: TGTGCCAGCAGCCCAAGTAGCGGGAATGGTAACGAGCAGTACTTC. This gives the protein CASSPSSGNGNEQYF.

V is TRBV19 and J is TRBJ2-7; 8 bases fit TRBD1. Per germline, CDR1 LNHDA and CDR2 SQIVND (reference sequence). Losses at the gene ends were 9 bases for V and 2 bases for J; bases not matched to a gene: 12. The CDR3 has 15 residues. The CDR3 is CASRTIGTGAYEQYF. Here the CDR3 DNA reads TGTGCCAGCAGGACAATCGGGACAGGCGCCTACGAGCAGTACTTC.

V is TRBV5-8 and J is TRBJ1-2; 11 nucleotides match TRBD1. The CDR3 totals 15 residues. Germline assignment: CDR1 SGHTS and CDR2 YDEGEE. The junction had 10 bases not matched to a gene; V was cut back by 4 bases and J by 8 bases. The DNA for the CDR3 is TGTGCCAGCAGCCTCTGGACAGGGGGCATGGAGGGCTACACCTTC. Protein sequence: CASSLWTGGMEGYTF.

This clone was counted once. The rearrangement links TRBV7-2 to TRBJ2-1; the D gene is possibly TRBD2 (6 bases). Germline V lookup: CDR1 SGHTA, CDR2 FQGNSA. The CDR3 spans 15 residues. V lost 4 bases and J 0 bases, leaving 10 bases between the germline ends. The CDR3 loop reads CASSSIGSSYNEQFF. CDR3 in DNA: TGTGCCAGCAGCTCCATCGGGAGCTCCTACAATGAGCAGTTCTTC.

The chain employs TRBV27 and TRBJ1-1; D not certain. The CDR3 is 13 residues long. CDR1 and CDR2 (germline): MNHEY, SMNVEV (reference sequence). The V end lost 5 bases, the J end lost 2 bases, and 9 bases lay between the germline ends. CDR3 coding DNA: TGTGCCAGCAGTATAGAGGGTAACACTGAAGCTTTCTTT. Encoded protein: CASSIEGNTEAFF.

This chain links TRBV7-2 with TRBJ2-7; a possible D gene is TRBD1 (6 bases). CDR3 size: 14 residues. The V gene lost 5 bases and the J gene lost 0 bases, with 11 bases spanning the gap. Germline V gene data show CDR1 as SGHTA and CDR2 as FQGNSA. The CDR3 sequence is CASSPRDNSYEQYF. The CDR3, as DNA: TGTGCCAGCAGCCCCAGGGACAACTCCTACGAGCAGTACTTC.

This clone was recorded a few times. The J gene is TRBJ1-1, the V gene TRBV11-2, with 7 bases lining up with TRBD1. Germline V CDR1 and CDR2: SGHAT, FQNNGV. The V segment lost 2 bases and the J segment 6 bases; nucleotides outside the gene matches: 0. The CDR3 runs to 12 residues. The CDR3 coding sequence is TGTGCCAGCAGCTTACAGGGGGCTGAAGCTTTCTTT. Encoded protein: CASSLQGAEAFF.

The chain employs TRBV19 and TRBJ1-1, with D hard to call. CDR1 is LNHDA, CDR2 SQIVND, per germline (reference sequence). The CDR3 has 13 residues. The ends were cut back, 5 bases at V and 4 bases at J, with 11 bases in the middle. The DNA for the CDR3 is TGTGCCAGTAGTTTGGGGAGCCTCACTGAAGCTTTCTTT. This encodes CASSLGSLTEAFF.

The chain employs TRBV11-2 and TRBJ1-1; 8 bases agree with TRBD1. The CDR3 sequence is 14 residues long. Germline CDR1 is SGHAT and CDR2 is FQNNGV. J gave up 4 bases and V 4 bases, and 5 bases lay outside the gene matches. The CDR3 protein is CASSYGQGFTEAFF. DNA of the CDR3: TGTGCCAGCAGCTACGGACAGGGCTTCACTGAAGCTTTCTTT.

V and J are TRBV3-1 (or the pseudogene TRBV3-2) and TRBJ2-7; a possible D gene is TRBD1 (6 bases). Germline CDR1 LGHDT, CDR2 YNNKEL (reference sequence). This CDR3 is built from 17 residues. Trimming took 3 bases from V and 2 from J, leaving 20 bases between them. CDR3 in DNA: TGTGCCAGCAGCCAGGCCCCCGGGACATCTATGGCCTACGAGCAGTACTTC. This sequence encodes CASSQAPGTSMAYEQYF.

The chain uses TRBV7-2 and TRBJ1-2; 8 positions agree with TRBD1. Germline CDR1 SGHTA, CDR2 FQGNSA. With V trimmed by 1 base and J by 8 bases, 6 bases remained unmatched. The CDR3 covers 14 residues. The CDR3 DNA reads TGTGCCAGCAGCTTAGGGACAGGGAGAAGAGGCTACACCTTC. It codes for CASSLGTGRRGYTF.

In this sample, this clone turned up once. The chain combines TRBV27 with TRBJ2-7; D perhaps matches TRBD1 (7 bases). The CDR3 covers 18 residues. V lost 0 bases to trimming and J lost 6 bases, with 24 bases between them. Germline V CDR1 and CDR2: MNHEY, SMNVEV (reference sequence). Written as DNA, the CDR3 is TGTGCCAGCAGTTTATCAGGCGGGATAGGGGGCGTATTTGGCGAGCAGTACTTC. This encodes CASSLSGGIGGVFGEQYF.

This clone was seen a single time. The chain uses TRBV27 and TRBJ1-2, with TRBD1 as a possible D gene (6 bases). The CDR3 is 13 residues long. CDR1 is MNHEY and CDR2 is SMNVEV in the germline V gene (reference sequence). The ends were cut back, 0 bases at V and 8 bases at J, with 10 bases in the middle. CDR3 residues: CASSLSTGQGYTF. The DNA of the CDR3 is TGTGCCAGCAGTTTATCGACAGGCCAGGGCTACACCTTC.

This clone was observed a single time. The gene calls are TRBV3-1 (or the pseudogene TRBV3-2) and TRBJ2-5; D is possibly TRBD1 (5 bases). The CDR3 covers 15 residues. Trimming left V 1 base short and J 7 bases short, with 16 bases between. Per germline, CDR1 LGHDT and CDR2 YNNKEL (reference sequence). CDR3 bases: TGTGCCAGCAGCCAAGCGCCGGCAGGGTGGGTGACCCAGTACTTC. It translates to CASSQAPAGWVTQYF.

The chain is built from TRBV3-1 (or the pseudogene TRBV3-2) and TRBJ2-1; 11 nucleotides line up with TRBD2. The germline gives CDR1 LGHDT, CDR2 YNNKEL (reference sequence). The CDR3 extends over 15 amino acids. J was trimmed by 10 bases and V by 6 bases; bases with no gene match: 11. CDR3 sequence reads: CASRFTSGGGEEQFF. The CDR3 DNA follows: TGTGCCAGCAGATTCACTAGCGGGGGAGGAGAGGAGCAGTTCTTC.